A selection of T cell receptor beta chains follows, all from one sample in a study of OX40 agonist ivuxolimab in advanced cancers. Repertoires were generated with immunoSEQ multiplex PCR, while TCRdb's copy carries only in-frame clones and drops some. In the table there are approximately 67,000 clones, around 84% of which are singletons. Sequences were derived from CD4+ or CD8+ T cells sorted from blood, sampled in a trial of the OX40 agonist ivuxolimab. The receptors come from an adult with an advanced solid tumor such as melanoma, head and neck, liver or kidney cancer. Both conserved end residues are part of each CDR3. A D gene is named only where the DNA matches it firmly.

D gene,J gene,V gene,CDR3 DNA,CDR3 protein
TRBD1,TRBJ1-2,TRBV28,TGTGCCAGTCCCCGGGACAGGGGGTCCCTTCTTTATGGCTACACCTTC,CASPRDRGSLLYGYTF
-,TRBJ1-4,TRBV6-6,TGTGCCAGCACCGCCTTCTCCGCTGAAAAACTGTTTTTT,CASTAFSAEKLFF
-,TRBJ1-1,TRBV19,TGTGCCAGCAGGGACACATTTAACACTGAAGCTTTCTTT,CASRDTFNTEAFF
-,TRBJ2-5,TRBV2,TGTGCCAGCAGTGACTCCCTCGTTGAGACCCAGTACTTC,CASSDSLVETQYF
-,TRBJ1-1,TRBV14,TGTGCCAGCGGTAAGGGAATGAACACTGAAGCTTTCTTT,CASGKGMNTEAFF
-,TRBJ2-7,TRBV5-1,TGCGCCAGCAGCTTGATGGGGAGCGAGCAGTACTTC,CASSLMGSEQYF
TRBD1,TRBJ2-7,TRBV19,TGTGCCAGTAGTCCAGGGGGCGGAGGATCCTACGAGCAGTACTTC,CASSPGGGGSYEQYF
TRBD1,TRBJ2-4,TRBV19,TGTGCCAGTAGCCGACAGGGGAAAAACATTCAGTACTTC,CASSRQGKNIQYF
-,TRBJ1-2,TRBV7-3,TGTGCCAGCAGCTTAGATAGGATTGACGGCTACACCTTC,CASSLDRIDGYTF
-,TRBJ1-2,TRBV28,TGTGCCAGCAGTCCATATGGTTGGGGCTACACCTTC,CASSPYGWGYTF
-,TRBJ2-5,TRBV7-9,TGTGCCAGCAGCTTAGCGGGGCCGGAGGGAGAGACCCAGTACTTC,CASSLAGPEGETQYF
-,TRBJ1-5,TRBV5-5,TGTGCCAGCAGCTTAACCAGTGCTAGCAATCAGCCCCAGCATTTT,CASSLTSASNQPQHF
-,TRBJ1-6,TRBV5-1,TGCGCCAGCAGTAAGGAGGGTGTTTATAATTCACCCCTCCACTTT,CASSKEGVYNSPLHF
-,TRBJ2-5,TRBV10-1,TGCGCCAGCAGCGGGGGTGAGACCCAGTACTTC,CASSGGETQYF
TRBD1,TRBJ1-4,TRBV7-2,TGTGCCAGCAGGCCTCCGGGACAGAATGAAAAACTGTTTTTT,CASRPPGQNEKLFF
-,TRBJ1-6,TRBV6-6,TGTGCCAGCAGCCCAGGGCTCTCACCCCTCCACTTT,CASSPGLSPLHF
TRBD2,TRBJ2-5,TRBV5-1,TGCGCCAGCAAAACGTTACCGGGAGGAGAGACCCAGTACTTC,CASKTLPGGETQYF
TRBD1,TRBJ2-5,TRBV7-9,TGTGCCAGCAGTCTGGGACAGGGCAATCAAGAGACCCAGTACTTC,CASSLGQGNQETQYF
TRBD1,TRBJ2-7,TRBV10-3,TGTGCCATCAGTGACAGGGGGACAGGGGGCTACGAGCAGTACTTC,CAISDRGTGGYEQYF
TRBD1,TRBJ1-1,TRBV6-6,TGTGCCAGCAGTTACTCGGACAGGCCGGGGGGTGAAGCTTTCTTT,CASSYSDRPGGEAFF
-,TRBJ2-3,TRBV5-1,TGCGCCAGCAGCTTCGTGGCAGGGAGCACAGATACGCAGTATTTT,CASSFVAGSTDTQYF
-,TRBJ1-6,TRBV6-5,TGTGCCAGCAACAACAGGGTTAGAAATTCACCCCTCCACTTT,CASNNRVRNSPLHF
-,TRBJ2-1,TRBV6-1,TGTGCCAGCAGTGAAGCAGGGGGGGCTGAGCAGTTCTTC,CASSEAGGAEQFF
TRBD1,TRBJ1-2,TRBV7-2,TGTGCCAGCAGCCCCGGGACAGCCCTTTCGTGGACCTTC,CASSPGTALSWTF
-,TRBJ1-2,TRBV28,TGTGCCAGCCTCCAGTCGGACAGAAACTATGGCTACACCTTC,CASLQSDRNYGYTF
-,TRBJ2-4,TRBV5-4,TGTGCCAGCAGCTTTGGGGGCGGCAAAAACATTCAGTACTTC,CASSFGGGKNIQYF
TRBD2,TRBJ2-3,TRBV14,TGTGCCAGCAGCCAGGGGCTAGCGGGATTGGCAGATACGCAGTATTTT,CASSQGLAGLADTQYF
-,TRBJ1-6,TRBV5-1,TGCGCCAGCAGCCCATCCCCGACAGGCCCGGAATCACCCCTCCACTTT,CASSPSPTGPESPLHF
-,TRBJ2-7,TRBV19,TGTGCCAGTAGTATCGGACAGAGCTCCTACGAGCAGTACTTC,CASSIGQSSYEQYF